What follows are 7 T cell receptor beta chains derived from one specimen sequenced in a study of T cell responses to AZD1222 COVID-19 vaccine. Sequencing was performed with immunoSEQ multiplex PCR; in TCRdb, only in-frame clones are kept and a portion is missing. The sample records about 140,000 clones, 80% to 95% being singletons. The sequencing used peripheral blood, collected 28 days after the second AZD1222 dose. These receptors all come from an adult who received the AZD1222 COVID-19 vaccine.

This chain links TRBV27 with TRBJ2-3; 9 nucleotides agree with TRBD2. The CDR3 spans 14 residues. Trimming took 3 bases from V and 5 from J; bases not matched to a gene: 3. Per germline, CDR1 MNHEY and CDR2 SMNVEV (reference sequence). The CDR3 DNA follows: TGTGCCAGCAGTTTTTTAGCGGGAGTAGATACGCAGTATTTT. It codes for CASSFLAGVDTQYF.

The chain recombines TRBV29-1 with TRBJ2-7, with D unresolved. The CDR3 runs to 12 residues. Germline V gives CDR1 SQVTM, CDR2 ANQGSEA. V shed 4 bases and J shed 2 bases, with 9 bases lying between them. CDR3: CSVGSPPYEQYF. CDR3 nucleotides: TGCAGCGTTGGGTCCCCCCCCTACGAGCAGTACTTC.

This chain connects TRBV19 to TRBJ1-1; tentative D call: TRBD1 (6 bases). This CDR3 has 13 amino acids. Germline assignment: CDR1 LNHDA and CDR2 SQIVND (reference sequence). Trimming shortened V by 7 bases and J by 5 bases, and 14 bases separated the two germline ends. CDR3 sequence (DNA): TGTGCCAGTACCTCAACAGGGTGGACTGAAGCTTTCTTT. It is translated as CASTSTGWTEAFF.

In nucleotides, the CDR3 is TGTGCCAGCAGCGAAGGGCGGACAGGCCCCTACGAGCAGTACTTC. Translation: CASSEGRTGPYEQYF. V and J are TRBV14 and TRBJ2-7; 7 bases fit TRBD1. The CDR3 covers 15 residues. The germline V gene encodes CDR1 SGHDN and CDR2 FVKESK. Germline trimming cut 5 bases from V and 2 bases from J; bases unmatched to any gene: 9.

The CDR3: CASSNRMNTEAFF. Written as DNA, the CDR3 is TGCGCCAGCAGTAACAGGATGAACACTGAAGCTTTCTTT. The chain is built from TRBV5-1 and TRBJ1-1, with D maybe TRBD1 (5 bases). Germline V gene data show CDR1 as SGHRS and CDR2 as YFSETQ. V shed 5 bases and J shed 0 bases, with 8 bases lying between them. The CDR3 has 13 amino acids.

This chain links TRBV6-5 with TRBJ1-2; tentatively, D is TRBD1 (5 bases). The CDR3 has 14 amino acids. Germline CDR1 and CDR2: MNHEY and SVGAGI. V was pared by 4 bases and J by 5 bases, with 14 bases between. In nucleotides, the CDR3 is TGTGCCAGCAGTTCCGCCGGGACCGCATATGGCTACACCTTC. Translated, it gives CASSSAGTAYGYTF.

The chain recombines TRBV5-1 with TRBJ2-3; TRBD2 aligns across 7 bases. Trimming took 3 bases from V and 4 from J; bases not matched to a gene: 8. Germline V lookup: CDR1 SGHRS, CDR2 YFSETQ. The CDR3 runs to 15 residues. CDR3 sequence (DNA): TGCGCCAGCAGCTCTCTCTTGGGGGGGGCAGATACGCAGTATTTT. Residues: CASSSLLGGADTQYF.